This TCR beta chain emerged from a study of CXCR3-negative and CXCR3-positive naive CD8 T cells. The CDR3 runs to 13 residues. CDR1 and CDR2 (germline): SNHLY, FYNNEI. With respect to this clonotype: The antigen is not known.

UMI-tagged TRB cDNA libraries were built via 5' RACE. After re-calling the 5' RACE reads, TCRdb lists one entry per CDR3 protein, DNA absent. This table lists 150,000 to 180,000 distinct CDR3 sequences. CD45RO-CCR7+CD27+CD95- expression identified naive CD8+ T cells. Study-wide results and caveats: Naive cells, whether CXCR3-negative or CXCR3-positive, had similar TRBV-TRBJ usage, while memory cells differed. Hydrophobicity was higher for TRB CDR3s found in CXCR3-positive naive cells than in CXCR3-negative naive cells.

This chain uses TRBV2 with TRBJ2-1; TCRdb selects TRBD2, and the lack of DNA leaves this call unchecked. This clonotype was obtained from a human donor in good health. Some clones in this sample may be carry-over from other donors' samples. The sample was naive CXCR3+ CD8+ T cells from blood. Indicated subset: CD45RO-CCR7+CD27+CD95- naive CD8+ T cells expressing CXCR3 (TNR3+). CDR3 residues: CASRLAGRNEQFF.